The 25 T cell receptor beta chains below all came from one sample that was sequenced in a study of T cells after yellow fever vaccination. TCRdb used MiXCR to reprocess the 5' RACE reads, holding one entry per CDR3 protein. The sample lists about 580,000 distinct CDR3 sequences; 17% were seen once. The specimen was PBMCs, collected less than 6 days after the first yellow fever vaccination. Receptor source: a man aged 18 to 35 who received the YFV17D yellow fever vaccine.

This clonotype was seen many times. The chain carries TRBV12-3 or TRBV12-4 and TRBJ1-2; 8 bases line up with TRBD1. J gave up 6 bases and V 6 bases, and 9 bases lay outside the gene matches. The CDR3 runs to 14 residues. Here the CDR3 reads CASSEPQGAHGYTF. CDR3 coding DNA: TGTGCCAGCAGCGAACCCCAGGGGGCTCATGGCTACACCTTC.

Only a few counts were recorded for this clonotype. This rearrangement joins TRBV11-3 to TRBJ1-1; 9 bases fit TRBD1. The CDR3 has 15 amino acids. The V and J ends lost 1 base and 12 bases, in that order; junction bases with no gene match: 12. CDR1 and CDR2 from the germline V gene are SGHNT and YENEEA. Here the CDR3 reads CASSLGSGTGFSTFF. The CDR3 DNA is TGTGCCAGCAGCTTAGGATCCGGGACAGGGTTTTCGACTTTCTTT.

This clonotype has more than one count but fewer than ten. This chain connects TRBV5-1 to TRBJ1-1, with D maybe TRBD1 (5 bases). The CDR3 runs to 14 residues. With 6 bases removed from V and 1 base from J, the gap between germline ends came to 13 bases. CDR1 and CDR2 from the germline V gene are SGHRS and YFSETQ. CDR3 residues: CASNVGEWNTEAFF. The CDR3 nucleotides read TGCGCCAGCAACGTGGGGGAATGGAACACTGAAGCTTTCTTT.

The chain carries TRBV24-1 and TRBJ2-2, with D possibly matching TRBD1 (7 bases). V lost 0 bases and J lost 1, with 11 bases in between. CDR1 is KGHDR and CDR2 is SFDVKD in the germline V gene. This CDR3 is 17 amino acids long. The CDR3 nucleotides are TGTGCCACCAGTGATTTGGCGGGACAGAGGAACACCGGGGAGCTGTTTTTT. Translation: CATSDLAGQRNTGELFF.

This clonotype came up many times. The junction shows a germline mismatch at one end, possibly a read error. The V call is TRBV5-6, the J call TRBJ2-4; D unresolved. The CDR3 is 13 amino acids. Germline V gene sequence: CDR1 SGHDT, CDR2 YYEEEE. The DNA for the CDR3 is TGTGCCAGCAGCTTGTGGGCCAGAAACATTCAGTACTTC. This codes for CASSLWARNIQYF.

The V gene is TRBV7-8, the J gene TRBJ1-3; TRBD1 is a possible D gene (5 bases). Germline V CDR1 and CDR2: SGHVS, FQNEAQ. V shed 7 bases and J shed 4 bases, with 17 bases lying between them. The CDR3 runs 15 residues. The CDR3 spells CASTRLGGAGNTIYF. CDR3 in DNA: TGTGCCAGCACCCGACTCGGCGGGGCAGGAAACACCATATATTTT.

This clonotype was seen a handful of times. The chain combines TRBV7-2 with TRBJ1-4, with D possibly TRBD1 on 6 matching bases. The CDR3 totals 14 residues. Trimming removed 4 bases from V and 11 bases from J, with 17 bases in between. Per the germline V gene, CDR1 is SGHTA and CDR2 is FQGNSA. CDR3 coding DNA: TGTGCCAGCAGCTCGATACCCCAAGGGGGGAAACTGTTTTTT. Its translation is CASSSIPQGGKLFF.

CDR3 bases: TGCGCCAGCAGCTTGGCCCGAGGGACAGGGTTCGAGCAGTACTTC. Translation gives CASSLARGTGFEQYF. The chain carries TRBV5-1 and TRBJ2-7, with 9 bases aligning to TRBD1. This CDR3 is built from 15 residues. CDR1 and CDR2 from the germline V gene are SGHRS and YFSETQ. The V and J ends lost 0 bases and 6 bases, in that order; junction bases with no gene match: 7.

This clonotype was counted a few times. The J gene is TRBJ2-4, the V gene TRBV28; no reliable D call. The CDR3 has 16 amino acids. Trimming took off 2 bases at V and 0 bases at J, with 11 bases between the two ends. Germline lookup yields CDR1 MDHEN and CDR2 SYDVKM. The CDR3 DNA reads TGTGCCAGCAGTTTAGGACGGCCTCTAGCCAAAAACATTCAGTACTTC. Translating it yields CASSLGRPLAKNIQYF.

This clonotype was found a few times. The rearrangement joins TRBV20-1 to TRBJ2-7; weak D call: TRBD1 (5 bases). The CDR3 loop spans 12 amino acids. Trimming pared 2 bases from V and 4 bases from J, leaving 9 bases between. Germline-derived CDR1 and CDR2 are DFQATT and SNEGSKA (reference sequence). The CDR3 DNA reads TGCAGTGCTAGAAAGACAGCGTACGAGCAGTACTTC. Translation gives CSARKTAYEQYF.

This clonotype came up a few times. This sequence joins TRBV7-3 and TRBJ2-1; TRBD1 matches at 8 bases. This CDR3 contains 16 residues. Germline loops: CDR1 SGHTA, CDR2 FQGTGA. V was pared by 1 base and J by 2 bases, with 4 bases of the junction left unmatched. The DNA of the CDR3 is TGTGCCAGCAGCTTAAGCCCGGGACAGGCCTACAATGAGCAGTTCTTC. It translates to CASSLSPGQAYNEQFF. Full variable domain (rest looked up from reference TRBV7-3 and TRBJ2-1): GAGVSQTPSNKVTEKGKYVELRCDPISGHTALYWYRQSLGQGPEFLIYFQGTGAADDSGLPNDRFFAVRPEGSVSTLKIQRTERGDSAVYLCASSLSPGQAYNEQFFGPGTRLTVL.

In this sample, this clonotype turned up a few times. V gene TRBV10-2 combines with J gene TRBJ2-5; 7 positions match TRBD1. This CDR3 region has 14 residues. After removal of 10 bases from V and 4 bases from J, the junction contained 12 bases not matched to a gene. Germline V gene sequence: CDR1 WSHSY, CDR2 SAAADI. The CDR3 nucleotides are TGCGCCACCCTACCCACAGGGGCGACAGAGACCCAGTACTTC. It specifies CATLPTGATETQYF.

There are many counts of this clonotype. The gene calls are TRBV7-2 and TRBJ1-1; TRBD1 matches at 8 bases. The CDR3 spans 14 residues. J gave up 9 bases and V 1 base, and 7 bases lay outside the gene matches. CDR1 SGHTA and CDR2 FQGNSA come from the germline V gene. CDR3 sequence reads: CASSLGTGRRKAFF. The CDR3 DNA reads as TGTGCCAGCAGCTTAGGGACAGGGAGGAGGAAAGCTTTCTTT.

This clonotype appeared a few times. The chain links TRBV24-1 to TRBJ2-3, with TRBD1 matching over 8 bases. Germline CDR1 KGHDR, CDR2 SFDVKD. Trimming cost V 4 bases and J 1 base; bases outside gene matches: 3. This CDR3 has 15 residues. CDR3 sequence (DNA): TGTGCCACCAGTGACAGGGGGCGCGGCACAGATACGCAGTATTTT. This gives the protein CATSDRGRGTDTQYF.

The chain links TRBV4-3 to TRBJ1-2; D possibly corresponds to TRBD1 (6 bases). Germline CDR1 reads LGHNA; CDR2 reads YSLEER. The CDR3 runs to 15 residues. Between the trimmed V and J ends, which lost 1 base and 5 bases, there was a span of 14 bases. CDR3: CASSQAFDRRYGYTF. CDR3 coding DNA: TGCGCCAGCAGCCAAGCATTTGACAGGCGGTATGGCTACACCTTC.

This clonotype was seen a few times. V gene TRBV15 combines with J gene TRBJ1-1; no firm D call. The CDR3 has 15 amino acids. The germline V gene has CDR1 LNHNV and CDR2 YYDKDF (reference sequence). Trimming removed 1 base at V and 4 bases at J, with 13 bases between. The CDR3, as DNA: TGTGCCACCAGCAGAGTTCGGCGGTTAATCACTGAAGCTTTCTTT. This sequence encodes CATSRVRRLITEAFF.

This sequence joins TRBV10-3 and TRBJ2-6; no reliable D call. With 2 bases removed from V and 0 bases from J, the gap between germline ends came to 11 bases. Germline lookup yields CDR1 ENHRY and CDR2 SYGVKD. The CDR3 has 17 residues. The CDR3: CAISEGPGPSGANVLTF. The CDR3 nucleotides are TGTGCCATCAGTGAGGGGCCAGGCCCCTCTGGGGCCAACGTCCTGACTTTC.

This clonotype was observed a few times. This sequence joins TRBV6-2 or TRBV6-3 and TRBJ1-5; 9 bases are a match to TRBD1. Germline V gene lookup returns CDR1 MNHEY and CDR2 SVGEGT. This CDR3 region has 16 residues. V trimming: 2 bases; J trimming: 6 bases; junction bases outside the gene matches: 8. In DNA form, the CDR3 reads TGTGCCAGCAGTTACGGGACAGGGACCTTCGGTCAGCCCCAGCATTTT. Protein sequence: CASSYGTGTFGQPQHF.

This chain links TRBV7-2 with TRBJ2-1, with TRBD1 identical over 10 bases. The CDR3 totals 16 residues. With 3 bases clipped from V and 10 bases from J, the junction kept 12 bases outside the gene matches. Germline V gives CDR1 SGHTA, CDR2 FQGNSA. CDR3 sequence (DNA): TGTGCCAGCAGCTTCCTAGGACAGGGGGGGGGAGGAGAGCAGTTCTTC. Protein sequence: CASSFLGQGGGGEQFF.

Only a few counts were recorded for this clonotype. The junction departs from the called germline gene at one end, perhaps through a read error. This chain joins TRBV7-9 and TRBJ2-5, with 10 bases fitting TRBD2. Germline V gene sequence: CDR1 SEHNR, CDR2 FQNEAQ (reference sequence). The CDR3 is made up of 13 amino acids. The CDR3 DNA reads as TGTGCCAGCAGCTCCGTAGCGGGGGGCCCCCCGAACTTC. It encodes CASSSVAGGPPNF.

At least ten counts were recorded for this clonotype. The chain has TRBV7-2 and TRBJ1-5, with D unclear. Trimming cost V 5 bases and J 2 bases, with 10 bases left between them. From germline, CDR1 is SGHTA and CDR2 FQGNSA. This CDR3 has 14 residues. The CDR3 here is CASSPRQGNQPQHF. The DNA for the CDR3 is TGTGCCAGCAGCCCCCGCCAGGGCAATCAGCCCCAGCATTTT.

This clonotype turned up a few times. This sequence joins TRBV13 and TRBJ2-7; D not certain. The V and J ends lost 3 bases and 0 bases respectively, with 9 bases between them. The CDR3 covers 14 residues. CDR1 and CDR2 (germline): PRHDT, FYEKMQ (reference sequence). The CDR3 reads CASSFSLYSYEQYF. The CDR3, as DNA: TGTGCCAGCAGCTTTTCATTATACTCCTACGAGCAGTACTTC.

In its sample, this clonotype was seen a few times. The rearrangement joins TRBV7-9 to TRBJ2-5; D may match TRBD1 or TRBD2 (5 bases each). Germline V CDR1 and CDR2: SEHNR, FQNEAQ (reference sequence). This CDR3 contains 13 residues. Between the trimmed V and J ends, which lost 8 bases and 4 bases, there was a span of 14 bases. The CDR3 here is CASVRGVIETQYF. For the CDR3, the DNA is TGTGCCAGCGTTCGAGGGGTGATAGAGACCCAGTACTTC.

This sequence joins TRBV5-1 and TRBJ1-2; 7 nucleotides agree with TRBD1. CDR1 is SGHRS and CDR2 is YFSETQ in the germline V gene. V gave up 0 bases and J gave up 8 bases; unmatched junction bases: 4. The CDR3 sequence is 13 residues long. The CDR3 region is CASSLGGGGGYTF. As DNA, the CDR3 is TGCGCCAGCAGCTTGGGAGGGGGCGGCGGCTACACCTTC.

This sequence joins TRBV7-8 and TRBJ1-4, with 7 bases that match TRBD1. The CDR3 contains 16 residues. Germline lookup yields CDR1 SGHVS and CDR2 FQNEAQ. The V segment lost 3 bases and the J segment 0 bases; nucleotides outside the gene matches: 4. The CDR3 spells CASSFRTGSTNEKLFF. The CDR3 region has the DNA TGTGCCAGCAGCTTTAGGACAGGATCAACTAATGAAAAACTGTTTTTT.